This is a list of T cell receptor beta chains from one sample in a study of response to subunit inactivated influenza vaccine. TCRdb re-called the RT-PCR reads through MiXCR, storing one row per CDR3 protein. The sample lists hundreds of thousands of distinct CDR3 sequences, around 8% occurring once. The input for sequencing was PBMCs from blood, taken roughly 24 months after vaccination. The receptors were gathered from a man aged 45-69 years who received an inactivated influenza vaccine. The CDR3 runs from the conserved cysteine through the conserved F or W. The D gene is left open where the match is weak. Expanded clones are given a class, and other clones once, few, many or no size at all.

CDR3 DNA: TGTGCCAGCAGCAGCGGGTATAGGGGGCGGGAAAAACTGTTTTTT
CDR3 protein: CASSSGYRGREKLFF
D gene: TRBD1
J gene: TRBJ1-4
V gene: TRBV7-2
clone size: -

CDR3 DNA: TGTGCCAGCAGCTTAGCGGGGTTCAACGAGCAGTACTTC
CDR3 protein: CASSLAGFNEQYF
D gene: -
J gene: TRBJ2-7
V gene: TRBV7-6
clone size: few

CDR3 DNA: TGTGCCAGCAGTGAGAGGCTAGGGTTGAGAGAGACCCAGTACTTC
CDR3 protein: CASSERLGLRETQYF
D gene: -
J gene: TRBJ2-5
V gene: TRBV6-1
clone size: few

CDR3 DNA: TGCAGCACGACCCCCCCGGGGGACCAGCCCCAGCATTTT
CDR3 protein: CSTTPPGDQPQHF
D gene: -
J gene: TRBJ1-5
V gene: TRBV20-1
clone size: few

CDR3 DNA: TGTGCCAGCAGCGTAGGGGCTAGCGGACTTGACGAGCAGTACTTC
CDR3 protein: CASSVGASGLDEQYF
D gene: TRBD2
J gene: TRBJ2-7
V gene: TRBV9
clone size: -

CDR3 DNA: TGTGCCAGCAGCCCAAGACAGGCCCTAGCTAACTATGGCTACACCTTC
CDR3 protein: CASSPRQALANYGYTF
D gene: -
J gene: TRBJ1-2
V gene: TRBV7-9
clone size: few

CDR3 DNA: TGTGCCAGCAGTTTCGACAGGGTTAGAAACACCATATATTTT
CDR3 protein: CASSFDRVRNTIYF
D gene: TRBD1
J gene: TRBJ1-3
V gene: TRBV28
clone size: few

CDR3 DNA: TGTGCCATCACTAGCGGGGTGGCAGATACGCAGTATTTT
CDR3 protein: CAITSGVADTQYF
D gene: TRBD2
J gene: TRBJ2-3
V gene: TRBV10-3
clone size: -

CDR3 DNA: TGTGCCAGCAGAGCGGGGAACAATTCACCCCTCCACTTT
CDR3 protein: CASRAGNNSPLHF
D gene: -
J gene: TRBJ1-6
V gene: TRBV12-3/TRBV12-4
clone size: few

CDR3 DNA: TGTACCATCAGTGAGGAGGGGGGCCTCACCGGGGAGCTGTTTTTT
CDR3 protein: CTISEEGGLTGELFF
D gene: -
J gene: TRBJ2-2
V gene: TRBV10-3
clone size: -

CDR3 DNA: TGTGCCAGCATAACGTCGAGTTTGGGGGCCAACGTCCTGACTTTC
CDR3 protein: CASITSSLGANVLTF
D gene: -
J gene: TRBJ2-6
V gene: TRBV28
clone size: -

CDR3 DNA: TGTGCCAGCAGCACGACTTACACCGGGGAGCTGTTTTTT
CDR3 protein: CASSTTYTGELFF
D gene: -
J gene: TRBJ2-2
V gene: TRBV6-2/TRBV6-3
clone size: many

CDR3 DNA: TGTGCCAGCGGCTCATCTTATCGGGATACGCAGTATTTT
CDR3 protein: CASGSSYRDTQYF
D gene: -
J gene: TRBJ2-3
V gene: TRBV28
clone size: many

CDR3 DNA: TGTGCCAGCAGCTTAGCCGGAAAGGACGCCTACGAGCAGTACTTC
CDR3 protein: CASSLAGKDAYEQYF
D gene: -
J gene: TRBJ2-7
V gene: TRBV7-2
clone size: few

CDR3 DNA: TGTGCCAGCATCGGCAACACAGATACGCAGTATTTT
CDR3 protein: CASIGNTDTQYF
D gene: -
J gene: TRBJ2-3
V gene: TRBV28
clone size: -

CDR3 DNA: TGTGCCAGCCGCAGGGGAGTTGTCTCTGAAGCTTTCTTT
CDR3 protein: CASRRGVVSEAFF
D gene: -
J gene: TRBJ1-1
V gene: TRBV19
clone size: -

CDR3 DNA: TGCGCCAGCAGCCACAGATTAGGAGCGGCTGAAGCTTTCTTT
CDR3 protein: CASSHRLGAAEAFF
D gene: -
J gene: TRBJ1-1
V gene: TRBV4-3
clone size: many

CDR3 DNA: TGCAGCGCCCGGTGGGGGGTCCGCACAGATACGCAGTATTTT
CDR3 protein: CSARWGVRTDTQYF
D gene: -
J gene: TRBJ2-3
V gene: TRBV29-1
clone size: many

CDR3 DNA: TGTGCCATCAGTGTGGACAACTATGGCTACACCTTC
CDR3 protein: CAISVDNYGYTF
D gene: -
J gene: TRBJ1-2
V gene: TRBV10-3
clone size: -

CDR3 DNA: TGCAGTGCTCAGACGACGAGACTAGTTTCCGTGGACTACGAGCAGTACTTC
CDR3 protein: CSAQTTRLVSVDYEQYF
D gene: -
J gene: TRBJ2-7
V gene: TRBV20-1
clone size: few

CDR3 DNA: TGTGCCAGCAGTTTATACCGTCGGCAGGGATACTCCTACGAGCAGTACTTC
CDR3 protein: CASSLYRRQGYSYEQYF
D gene: -
J gene: TRBJ2-7
V gene: TRBV27
clone size: -

CDR3 DNA: TGTGCCAGCACCCCTAGTGGTCCCAACACTGAAGCTTTCTTT
CDR3 protein: CASTPSGPNTEAFF
D gene: -
J gene: TRBJ1-1
V gene: TRBV12-3/TRBV12-4
clone size: many

CDR3 DNA: TGTGCCAGCAGCTTAGCGTTGGCTAGCGGGGCAACAGATACGCAGTATTTT
CDR3 protein: CASSLALASGATDTQYF
D gene: TRBD2
J gene: TRBJ2-3
V gene: TRBV7-6
clone size: few

CDR3 DNA: TGTGCCAGCAGCGTGGGGACAGGGGGTCCCTACAATGAGCAGTTCTTC
CDR3 protein: CASSVGTGGPYNEQFF
D gene: TRBD1
J gene: TRBJ2-1
V gene: TRBV7-8
clone size: many

CDR3 DNA: TGTGCCAGCAGTTCACCCCCCGGGACTAGCGGTCCTCACACAGATACGCAGTATTTT
CDR3 protein: CASSSPPGTSGPHTDTQYF
D gene: TRBD2
J gene: TRBJ2-3
V gene: TRBV6-5
clone size: many

CDR3 DNA: TGTGCCAGTGGCAGGCAGGCCGAACAATACGAGCAGTACTTC
CDR3 protein: CASGRQAEQYEQYF
D gene: -
J gene: TRBJ2-7
V gene: TRBV28
clone size: -

CDR3 DNA: TGCGCCAGCAGCTTGGGACTAGCGGGATATGAGCAGTTCTTC
CDR3 protein: CASSLGLAGYEQFF
D gene: TRBD2
J gene: TRBJ2-1
V gene: TRBV5-1
clone size: few

CDR3 DNA: TGTGCCAGCAGCCCCCTTAGAACAGCCCAAGAGACCCAGTACTTC
CDR3 protein: CASSPLRTAQETQYF
D gene: -
J gene: TRBJ2-5
V gene: TRBV3-1
clone size: few

CDR3 DNA: TGCGCCAGCAGCCAGGCCCTTCTGAATCAGCCCCAGCATTTT
CDR3 protein: CASSQALLNQPQHF
D gene: -
J gene: TRBJ1-5
V gene: TRBV4-1
clone size: -

CDR3 DNA: TGTGCCAGCAGCTCCCTCCGGGGGGCGAGAGAGACCCAGTACTTC
CDR3 protein: CASSSLRGARETQYF
D gene: -
J gene: TRBJ2-5
V gene: TRBV7-2
clone size: -

CDR3 DNA: TGTGCCAGCTCACCACCGGTCTCACAGAGAAATGAGCAGTTCTTC
CDR3 protein: CASSPPVSQRNEQFF
D gene: -
J gene: TRBJ2-1
V gene: TRBV18
clone size: few

CDR3 DNA: TGCAGCGTTCGGGACAGCGATAATTCACCCCTCCACTTT
CDR3 protein: CSVRDSDNSPLHF
D gene: TRBD1
J gene: TRBJ1-6
V gene: TRBV29-1
clone size: -

CDR3 DNA: TGCAGTGCTTCAAAAGGGGGGACAGGGTCCGAGCAGTACTTC
CDR3 protein: CSASKGGTGSEQYF
D gene: TRBD1
J gene: TRBJ2-7
V gene: TRBV20-1
clone size: few

CDR3 DNA: TGTGCCAGCAGTGAATATTCAGGCGGAGCCCACAATGAGCAGTTCTTC
CDR3 protein: CASSEYSGGAHNEQFF
D gene: -
J gene: TRBJ2-1
V gene: TRBV25-1
clone size: -

CDR3 DNA: TGCAGCGTTGACCTAGAGGAGCAGTATTTT
CDR3 protein: CSVDLEEQYF
D gene: -
J gene: TRBJ2-3
V gene: TRBV29-1
clone size: many

CDR3 DNA: TGTGCCAGCAGGACAGGGAGAGAGACCCAGTACTTC
CDR3 protein: CASRTGRETQYF
D gene: TRBD1
J gene: TRBJ2-5
V gene: TRBV7-9
clone size: -

CDR3 DNA: TGCAGTGCCGACGACAACACTGAAGCTTTCTTT
CDR3 protein: CSADDNTEAFF
D gene: -
J gene: TRBJ1-1
V gene: TRBV20-1
clone size: many

CDR3 DNA: TGTGCCAGCAGTTACTCGAGTGGGAACTGGGGGGTTTACAATGAGCAGTTCTTC
CDR3 protein: CASSYSSGNWGVYNEQFF
D gene: -
J gene: TRBJ2-1
V gene: TRBV6-5
clone size: few

CDR3 DNA: TGTGCCAGCAGTTTAGTGCCGGGTTTTCGGGAGCTGTTTTTT
CDR3 protein: CASSLVPGFRELFF
D gene: -
J gene: TRBJ2-2
V gene: TRBV28
clone size: -

CDR3 DNA: TGCAGTGCTAGCCAGGGACTCAATCAGCCCCAGCATTTT
CDR3 protein: CSASQGLNQPQHF
D gene: -
J gene: TRBJ1-5
V gene: TRBV20-1
clone size: many

CDR3 DNA: TGTGCCAGTAGATTCGGGGGTGCCTACAATGAGCAGTTCTTC
CDR3 protein: CASRFGGAYNEQFF
D gene: -
J gene: TRBJ2-1
V gene: TRBV25-1
clone size: few

CDR3 DNA: TGTGCCAGTAGTCCCCTAGCGATGGTGGGCGAGCAGTACTTC
CDR3 protein: CASSPLAMVGEQYF
D gene: -
J gene: TRBJ2-7
V gene: TRBV19
clone size: -

CDR3 DNA: TGTGCCAGCAGCCAGCGACAGGATACCGGGGAGCTGTTTTTT
CDR3 protein: CASSQRQDTGELFF
D gene: -
J gene: TRBJ2-2
V gene: TRBV3-1
clone size: few

CDR3 DNA: TGTGCCAGCAGCCCCCGCGGGAAACCCTATGGCTACACCTTC
CDR3 protein: CASSPRGKPYGYTF
D gene: -
J gene: TRBJ1-2
V gene: TRBV3-1
clone size: -

CDR3 DNA: TGCGCCAGCAGCTTGCGAGGGACGAGAAGTACCGGGGAGCTGTTTTTT
CDR3 protein: CASSLRGTRSTGELFF
D gene: -
J gene: TRBJ2-2
V gene: TRBV5-1
clone size: many

CDR3 DNA: TGCAGCGTTGGGGCGGGGCTGGAGACCCAGTACTTC
CDR3 protein: CSVGAGLETQYF
D gene: -
J gene: TRBJ2-5
V gene: TRBV29-1
clone size: few

CDR3 DNA: TGTGCCAGCAGCTGGGGACTGGACAGGGTCCCTTACGAGCAGTACTTC
CDR3 protein: CASSWGLDRVPYEQYF
D gene: TRBD1
J gene: TRBJ2-7
V gene: TRBV5-5
clone size: -

CDR3 DNA: TGTGCCAGCAGTTTTGGGGCCACTGAAGCTTTCTTT
CDR3 protein: CASSFGATEAFF
D gene: -
J gene: TRBJ1-1
V gene: TRBV12-3/TRBV12-4
clone size: -